One and the same sample provided the 14 T cell receptor beta chains below, sequenced in a study of T cells in Graves' hyperthyroidism and ophthalmopathy (dated by TCRdb to between 2019 and 2020). Preparation of the library involved multiplex PCR. Instrument on record: Illumina HiSeq 2000. TCR beta CDR3 regions were amplified from RNA transcripts. The TCR CDR3 was subjected to a first round of RT-PCR using the HTBI primer set and the Qiagen OneStep RT-PCR kit. The raw public reads went through TCRdb reprocessing: fastp at Q25, MiXCR clone calling, in-frame beta chains kept. Each entry merges the rows of one CDR3 protein and shows their most common DNA and genes. For this sample there are hundreds of thousands of distinct CDR3 sequences; approximately 15% appear just once. Of the sample, about 15% is held by the ten largest clones. Sequencing was done on a sample of blood. Receptor source: a woman aged 40 to 50 with Graves' hyperthyroidism.

The sample holds many counts of this clonotype. V gene TRBV7-3 combines with J gene TRBJ2-1; D could derive from TRBD1 or TRBD2 (6 bases each). There are 16 residues in the CDR3. V was clipped by 2 bases and J by 7 bases, with 18 bases between them. CDR1 and CDR2 from the germline V gene are SGHTA and FQGTGA. In DNA form, the CDR3 reads TGTGCCAGCAGCTTAGGAGGGGGAGTAGGTCAGAATGAGCAGTTCTTC. Amino acids: CASSLGGGVGQNEQFF.

This clonotype was picked up many times. The chain has TRBV28 and TRBJ1-2; D gene ambiguous. V was pared by 5 bases and J by 5 bases, with 18 bases between. Germline CDR1 reads MDHEN; CDR2 reads SYDVKM. The CDR3 consists of 15 residues. For the CDR3, the DNA is TGTGCCAGCAGTCCCCCGACAAGCCCAGTTTATGGCTACACCTTC. Its protein product is CASSPPTSPVYGYTF.

This clonotype occurred a few times. The chain links TRBV4-1 to TRBJ1-2; possible D gene TRBD1, 5 bases. Trimming left V 1 base short and J 4 bases short, with 13 bases between. The CDR3 length is 15 residues. The germline gives CDR1 MGHRA, CDR2 YSYEKL. The DNA of the CDR3 is TGCGCCAGCAGCCAAGTGGGACCTCTAGGCTATGGCTACACCTTC. It codes for CASSQVGPLGYGYTF.

This clonotype was observed a few times. CDR3 region: CASSSSRQGFNEKLFF. The CDR3 DNA reads TGTGCCAGCAGTTCAAGTCGACAGGGGTTTAATGAAAAACTGTTTTTT. The V and J genes are TRBV6-5 and TRBJ1-4; 8 nucleotides agree with TRBD1. The junction had 8 bases not matched to a gene; V was cut back by 4 bases and J by 4 bases. Germline V gene sequence: CDR1 MNHEY, CDR2 SVGAGI. The CDR3 is 16 residues long.

This clonotype occurred a few times. The chain couples TRBV11-2 to TRBJ2-2, with 7 bases fitting TRBD2. The CDR3 has 14 amino acids. Trimming removed 8 bases from V and 4 bases from J; junction bases left unmatched: 7. Germline V gives CDR1 SGHAT, CDR2 FQNNGV. CDR3: CASARDYITGELFF. The DNA for the CDR3 is TGTGCCAGCGCCCGGGACTACATCACCGGGGAGCTGTTTTTT.

This chain joins TRBV19 and TRBJ1-5; 8 nucleotides line up with TRBD1. V was clipped by 6 bases and J by 8 bases; unmatched bases: 9. Germline assignment: CDR1 LNHDA and CDR2 SQIVND (reference sequence). This CDR3 comprises 14 residues. The CDR3 loop reads CASSQGTGAKPQHF. CDR3 sequence (DNA): TGTGCCAGTAGCCAAGGGACAGGTGCTAAGCCCCAGCATTTT. The variable domain in full, completed from reference TRBV19 and TRBJ1-5, reads DGGITQSPKYLFRKEGQNVTLSCEQNLNHDAMYWYRQDPGQGLRLIYYSQIVNDFQKGDIAEGYSVSREKKESFPLTVTSAQKNPTAFYLCASSQGTGAKPQHFGDGTRLSIL.

This clonotype was counted ten times or more. The chain employs TRBV30 and TRBJ2-1; D is unclear. V was shortened by 0 bases and J by 10 bases, with 10 bases between the two germline ends. The CDR3 spans 12 residues. Germline assignment: CDR1 GTSNPN and CDR2 SVGIG (reference sequence). CDR3: CAWSVRREEQFF. As DNA, the CDR3 is TGTGCCTGGAGTGTACGAAGGGAAGAGCAGTTCTTC.

This clonotype came up many times. This chain uses TRBV10-2 with TRBJ1-6, with D possibly being TRBD1 (5 bases). The CDR3 sequence is 16 residues long. V lost 0 bases and J lost 8, with 14 bases in between. Germline V gives CDR1 WSHSY, CDR2 SAAADI. The CDR3 DNA follows: TGCGCCAGCAGTGAGTCGCTAGGGACGGGATATTCACCCCTCCACTTT. Translating it yields CASSESLGTGYSPLHF.

This clonotype appeared many times. The chain links TRBV7-9 to TRBJ2-7, with D perhaps TRBD1 (6 bases). This CDR3 comprises 16 residues. In germline, CDR1 is SEHNR, CDR2 FQNEAQ (reference sequence). V lost 0 bases, J lost 2 bases, and 14 bases lay in between. This chain's CDR3 is CASSLAKTGWTYEQYF. CDR3 in DNA: TGTGCCAGCAGCTTAGCGAAAACAGGGTGGACCTACGAGCAGTACTTC. The entire variable domain, with the rest obtained from reference TRBV7-9 and TRBJ2-7, is as follows: DTGVSQNPRHKITKRGQNVTFRCDPISEHNRLYWYRQTLGQGPEFLTYFQNEAQLEKSRLLSDRFSAERPKGSFSTLEIQRTEQGDSAMYLCASSLAKTGWTYEQYFGPGTRLTVT.

V and J are TRBV27 and TRBJ2-2, with 14 nucleotides matching TRBD2. The CDR3 length is 17 residues. The germline V gene has CDR1 MNHEY and CDR2 SMNVEV (reference sequence). The ends lost 4 bases at V and 6 bases at J; junction bases unmatched: 7. The CDR3, as DNA: TGTGCCAGCAGTTCTCTGACTAGCGGGAGGGCCTCCGGGGAGCTGTTTTTT. The encoded protein is CASSSLTSGRASGELFF.

This clonotype was counted at least ten times. The chain joins TRBV6-1 to TRBJ1-1, with D maybe TRBD1 (5 bases). The germline V and J ends were trimmed by 5 bases and 0 bases, with 13 bases remaining between them. This CDR3 spans 15 amino acids. Germline assignment: CDR1 MNHNS and CDR2 SASEGT. Here the CDR3 reads CASSSRTNMNTEAFF. The CDR3 nucleotides read TGTGCCAGCAGTTCCCGGACAAACATGAACACTGAAGCTTTCTTT.

The chain joins TRBV29-1 to TRBJ2-1, with 8 positions matching TRBD1. The CDR3 spans 13 residues. Germline V gives CDR1 SQVTM, CDR2 ANQGSEA. With 6 bases clipped from V and 3 bases from J, the junction kept 4 bases outside the gene matches. Here the CDR3 reads CSVGQGNYNEQFF. CDR3 nucleotides: TGCAGCGTCGGACAGGGAAACTACAATGAGCAGTTCTTC.

This clonotype was counted only a few times. The chain is built from TRBV15 and TRBJ2-2, with D possibly being TRBD1 (6 bases). In germline, CDR1 is LNHNV, CDR2 YYDKDF (reference sequence). The CDR3 covers 16 residues. The ends were cut back, 5 bases at V and 1 base at J, with 14 bases in the middle. CDR3 amino acids: CATSLTPTGNTGELFF. As DNA, the CDR3 is TGTGCCACCAGCCTAACCCCGACAGGGAACACCGGGGAGCTGTTTTTT.

The chain has TRBV27 and TRBJ2-7; 7 bases are a match to TRBD2. CDR1 is MNHEY, CDR2 SMNVEV, per germline (reference sequence). With V trimmed by 1 base and J by 4 bases, 4 bases remained unmatched. The CDR3 runs 14 residues. DNA for the CDR3: TGTGCCAGCAGTTTATTATCTAGCGGATACGAGCAGTACTTC. Translating gives CASSLLSSGYEQYF.